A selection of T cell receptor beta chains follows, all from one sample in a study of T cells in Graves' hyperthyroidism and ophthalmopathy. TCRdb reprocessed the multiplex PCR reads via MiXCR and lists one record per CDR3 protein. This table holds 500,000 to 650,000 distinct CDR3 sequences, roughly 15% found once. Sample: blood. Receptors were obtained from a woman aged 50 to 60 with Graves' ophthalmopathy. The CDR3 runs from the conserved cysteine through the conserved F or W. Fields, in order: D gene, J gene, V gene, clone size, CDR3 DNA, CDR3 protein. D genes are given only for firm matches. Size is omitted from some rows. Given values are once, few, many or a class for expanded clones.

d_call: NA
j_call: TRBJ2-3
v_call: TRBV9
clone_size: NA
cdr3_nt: TGTGCCAGCAGCGCTTACCCGGAGGATACGCAGTATTTT
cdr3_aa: CASSAYPEDTQYF

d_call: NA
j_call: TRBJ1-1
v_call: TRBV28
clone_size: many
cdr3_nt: TGTGCCAGCAGGCCGCTCAACACTGAAGCTTTCTTT
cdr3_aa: CASRPLNTEAFF

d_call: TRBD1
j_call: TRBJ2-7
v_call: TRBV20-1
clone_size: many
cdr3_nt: TGCAGTGCTAGAGATGAGGACAGGTCCTACGAGCAGTACTTC
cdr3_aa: CSARDEDRSYEQYF

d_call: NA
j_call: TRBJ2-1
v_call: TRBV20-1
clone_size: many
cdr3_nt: TGCAGTGCTAGCGGGCTAGTATCCTACAATGAGCAGTTCTTC
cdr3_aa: CSASGLVSYNEQFF

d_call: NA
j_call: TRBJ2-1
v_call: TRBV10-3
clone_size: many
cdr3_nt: TGTGCCATCAGCTCCAACAATGAGCAGTTCTTC
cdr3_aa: CAISSNNEQFF

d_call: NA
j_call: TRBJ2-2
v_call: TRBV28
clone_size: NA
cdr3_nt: TGTGCCAGCAGTCCCAACCATCTGGGTTCGAACACCGGGGAGCTGCTTTTT
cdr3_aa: CASSPNHLGSNTGELLF

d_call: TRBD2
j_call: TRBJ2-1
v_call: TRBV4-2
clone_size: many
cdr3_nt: TGTGCCAGCAGCCGCCGACTAGCGGGAATCAATGAGCAGTTCTTC
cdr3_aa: CASSRRLAGINEQFF

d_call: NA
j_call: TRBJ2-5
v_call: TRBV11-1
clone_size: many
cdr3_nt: TGTGCCAGCAGGGACTGGCGCCTGGTGGAGACCCAGTACTTC
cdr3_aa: CASRDWRLVETQYF

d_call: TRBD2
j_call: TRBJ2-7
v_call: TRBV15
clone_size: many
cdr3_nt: TGTGCCACCAGCAGAGTGCGGGAGGGGGCCTACGAGCAGTACTTC
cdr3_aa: CATSRVREGAYEQYF

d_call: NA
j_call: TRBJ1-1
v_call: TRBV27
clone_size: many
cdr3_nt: TGTGCCAGCAGGGTGCGGGGGGGATTAAACACTGAAGCTTTCTTT
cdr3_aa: CASRVRGGLNTEAFF

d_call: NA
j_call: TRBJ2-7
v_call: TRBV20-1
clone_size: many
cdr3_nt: TGCAGTGCCCCTGGGTGGGGCGGGGGCTTGTACGAGCAGTACTTC
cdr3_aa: CSAPGWGGGLYEQYF

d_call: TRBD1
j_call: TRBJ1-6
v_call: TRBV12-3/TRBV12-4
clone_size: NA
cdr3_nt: TGTGCCAGCAGTTTAGCGTCGACAGGGGGCTTAAGTTCACCCCTCCACTTT
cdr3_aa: CASSLASTGGLSSPLHF

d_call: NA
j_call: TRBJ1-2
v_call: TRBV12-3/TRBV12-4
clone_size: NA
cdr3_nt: TGTGCCAGCAGTTTAGGGTGGTATGAACGTGGCTACACCTTC
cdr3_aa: CASSLGWYERGYTF

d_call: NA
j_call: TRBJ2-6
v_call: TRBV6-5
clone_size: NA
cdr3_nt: TGTGCCAGCAGTTCTCGCAGGGCTGGGGCCAACGTCCTGACTTTC
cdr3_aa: CASSSRRAGANVLTF

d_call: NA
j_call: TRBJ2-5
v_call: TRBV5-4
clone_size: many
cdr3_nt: TGTGCCAGCAGCTTGGCCTTAGGGCGGGGGCAATTAGAGACCCAGTACTTC
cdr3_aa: CASSLALGRGQLETQYF

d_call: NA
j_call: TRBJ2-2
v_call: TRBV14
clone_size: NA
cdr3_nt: TGTGCCAGCAGCCAAGTTGTCGTCGGGGAGCTGTTTTTT
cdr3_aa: CASSQVVVGELFF

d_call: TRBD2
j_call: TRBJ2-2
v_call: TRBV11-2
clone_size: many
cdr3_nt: TGTGCCAGCAGCTCCAGGGTGACTAGCGGGAGTGTCGCGAACACCGGGGAGCTGTTTTTT
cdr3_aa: CASSSRVTSGSVANTGELFF

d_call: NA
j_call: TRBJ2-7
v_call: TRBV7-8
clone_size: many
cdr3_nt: TGTGCCAGCAGCTTAGTGCCCGGGACCTACGAGCAGTACTTC
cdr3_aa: CASSLVPGTYEQYF

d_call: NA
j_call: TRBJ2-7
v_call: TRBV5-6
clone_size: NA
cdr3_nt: TGTGCCAGCAGCTTGGCCGCAGACTACGAGCAGTACTTC
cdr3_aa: CASSLAADYEQYF

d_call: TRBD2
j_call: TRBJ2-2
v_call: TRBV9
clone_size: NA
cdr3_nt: TGTGCCAGCAGCGTAGGTAACAAGGGAGGGCCCACGAACACCGGGGAGCTGTTTTTT
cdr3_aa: CASSVGNKGGPTNTGELFF

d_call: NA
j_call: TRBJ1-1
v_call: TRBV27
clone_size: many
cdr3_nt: TGTGCCAGCAGATCCCGGCCAGCCGCTTTTATGAACACTGAAGCTTTCTTT
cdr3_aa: CASRSRPAAFMNTEAFF

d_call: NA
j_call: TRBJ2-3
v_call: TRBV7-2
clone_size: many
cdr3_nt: TGTGCCAGCAGCTTAGTGGGCAGAGGGAGCGCTGATACGCAGTATTTT
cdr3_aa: CASSLVGRGSADTQYF

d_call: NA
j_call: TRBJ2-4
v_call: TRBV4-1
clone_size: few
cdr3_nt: TGCGCCAGCAGCCAAGATCAAGGGAGTTTTGTCAAAAACATTCAGTACTTC
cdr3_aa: CASSQDQGSFVKNIQYF

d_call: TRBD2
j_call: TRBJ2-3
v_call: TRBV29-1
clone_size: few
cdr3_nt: TGCAGCGTCACTAGCGGGAGTTCCATTAGGCAGTATTTT
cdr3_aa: CSVTSGSSIRQYF

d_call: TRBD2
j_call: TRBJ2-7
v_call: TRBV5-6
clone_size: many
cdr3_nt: TGTGCCAGCAGCCCAGGACTAGCAATCGTGGGGGAGCAGTACTTC
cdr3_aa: CASSPGLAIVGEQYF

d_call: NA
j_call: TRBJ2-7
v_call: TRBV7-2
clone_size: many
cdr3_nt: TGTGCCAGCAGCCTAGGGAGCGCCGCCTACGAGCAGTACTTC
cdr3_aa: CASSLGSAAYEQYF

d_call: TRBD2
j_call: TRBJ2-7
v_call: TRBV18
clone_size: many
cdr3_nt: TGTGCCAGCTCATACGGGACTAGCGGCTACGAGCAGTACTTC
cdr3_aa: CASSYGTSGYEQYF

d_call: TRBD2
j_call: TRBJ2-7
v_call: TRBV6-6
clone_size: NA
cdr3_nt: TGTGCCAGCAGTTACTCCGGGGGGGGGAATGATTACGAGCAGTACTTC
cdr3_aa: CASSYSGGGNDYEQYF

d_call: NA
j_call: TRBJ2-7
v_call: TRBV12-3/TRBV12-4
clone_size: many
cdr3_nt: TGTGCCAGCAGTCGTCGGACATGGGACTCCTACGAGCAGTACTTC
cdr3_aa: CASSRRTWDSYEQYF

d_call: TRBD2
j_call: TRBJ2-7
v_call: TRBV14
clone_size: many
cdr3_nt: TGTGCCAGCAGCCAAGAAAGGCTAGCGGGGGCTTACTACGAGCAGTACTTC
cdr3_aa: CASSQERLAGAYYEQYF

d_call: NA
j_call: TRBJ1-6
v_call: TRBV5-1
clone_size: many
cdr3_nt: TGCGCCAGCAGCTTGAAGGAGGGTGGGACCCTCCACTTT
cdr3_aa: CASSLKEGGTLHF

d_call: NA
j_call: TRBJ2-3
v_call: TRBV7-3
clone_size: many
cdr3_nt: TGTGCCAGCAGCTTAACGCCCACAGATACGCAGTATTTT
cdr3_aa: CASSLTPTDTQYF

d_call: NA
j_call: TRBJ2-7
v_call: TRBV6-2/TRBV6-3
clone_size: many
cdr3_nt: TGTGCCAGCAGTGCCCGGATGGGCGAGCAGTACTTC
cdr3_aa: CASSARMGEQYF

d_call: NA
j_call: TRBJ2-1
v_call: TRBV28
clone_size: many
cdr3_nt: TGTGCCAGCAGTTCAACCCCAGGGAGAACCTACAATGAGCAGTTCTTC
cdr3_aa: CASSSTPGRTYNEQFF

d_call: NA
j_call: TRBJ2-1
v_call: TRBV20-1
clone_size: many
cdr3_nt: TGCAGTGCTAGGCCCCTATCTGAAAGCGCTGAGCAGTTCTTC
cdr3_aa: CSARPLSESAEQFF

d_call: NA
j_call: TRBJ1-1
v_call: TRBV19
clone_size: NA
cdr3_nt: TGTGCCAGTAACAGGGTGGACACTGAAGCTTTCTTT
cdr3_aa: CASNRVDTEAFF

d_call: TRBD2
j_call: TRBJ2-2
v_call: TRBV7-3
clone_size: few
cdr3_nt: TGTGCCAGCAGCCGCGGGACTAGCAGGAGGGCCGGGGAGCTGTTTTTT
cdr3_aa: CASSRGTSRRAGELFF

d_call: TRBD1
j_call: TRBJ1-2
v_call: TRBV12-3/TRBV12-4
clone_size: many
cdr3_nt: TGTGCCAGCAGTTTAACCCGACAGGGGGCGGGCTATGGCTACACCTTC
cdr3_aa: CASSLTRQGAGYGYTF

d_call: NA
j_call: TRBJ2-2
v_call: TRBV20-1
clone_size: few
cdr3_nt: TGCAGTGCTAGTGGATCCCTCTTCGTCTCTGCGGTCACCGGGGAGCTGTTTTTT
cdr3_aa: CSASGSLFVSAVTGELFF

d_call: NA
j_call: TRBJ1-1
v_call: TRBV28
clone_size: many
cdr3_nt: TGTGCCAGCAGTTCTCCTACATTGAACACTGAAGCTTTCTTT
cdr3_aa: CASSSPTLNTEAFF

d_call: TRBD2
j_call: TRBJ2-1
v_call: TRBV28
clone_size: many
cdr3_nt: TGTGCCAGCAGCTCCCTGGCGGGAGTACGGAATGAGCAGTTCTTC
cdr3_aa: CASSSLAGVRNEQFF

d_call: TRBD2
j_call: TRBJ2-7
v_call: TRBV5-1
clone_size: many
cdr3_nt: TGCGCCAGCAGCTCGGGACTAGCGGCACTTACTTCCTACGAGCAGTACTTC
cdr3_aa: CASSSGLAALTSYEQYF

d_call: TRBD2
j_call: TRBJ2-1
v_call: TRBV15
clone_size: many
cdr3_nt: TGTGCCACCAGCGGGACTAGCTATGAGCAGTTCTTC
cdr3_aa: CATSGTSYEQFF

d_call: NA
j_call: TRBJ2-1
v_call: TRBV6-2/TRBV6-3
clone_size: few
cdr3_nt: TGTGCCAGCAGTTCCGGGTGGCATGAGCAGTTCTTC
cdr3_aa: CASSSGWHEQFF

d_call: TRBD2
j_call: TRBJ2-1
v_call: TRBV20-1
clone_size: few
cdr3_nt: TGCAGTGCTTACACACCGGGACTAGCGGACAATGAGCAGTTCTTC
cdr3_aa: CSAYTPGLADNEQFF

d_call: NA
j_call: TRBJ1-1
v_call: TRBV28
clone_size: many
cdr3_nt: TGTGCCAGCAGTTCCGGACCATACACTGAAGCTTTCTTT
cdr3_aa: CASSSGPYTEAFF

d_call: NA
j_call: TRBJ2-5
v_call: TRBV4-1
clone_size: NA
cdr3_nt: TGCGCCAGCAGCCAAGATCCGGGACAAGAGACCCAGTACTTC
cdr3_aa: CASSQDPGQETQYF

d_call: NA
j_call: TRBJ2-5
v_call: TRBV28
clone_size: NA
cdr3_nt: TGTGCCAGCAGTTCGCCGGTCCAGGAGACCCAGTACTTC
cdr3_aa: CASSSPVQETQYF

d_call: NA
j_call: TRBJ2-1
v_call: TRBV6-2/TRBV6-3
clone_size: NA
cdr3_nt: TGTGCCAGCAGAGAACACATCGGACGCCTGAATGAGCAGTTCTTC
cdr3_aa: CASREHIGRLNEQFF

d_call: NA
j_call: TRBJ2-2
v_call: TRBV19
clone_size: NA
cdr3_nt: TGTGCCAGTAGTGTAGGCGGATCCGGGGAGCTGTTTTTT
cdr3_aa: CASSVGGSGELFF

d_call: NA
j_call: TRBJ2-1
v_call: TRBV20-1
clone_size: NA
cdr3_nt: TGCAGTGCTAGGGGTGGAGGGGAGCAGTTCTTC
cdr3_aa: CSARGGGEQFF

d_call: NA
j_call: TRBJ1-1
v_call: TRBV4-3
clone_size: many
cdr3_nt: TGCGCCAGCAGCCAAGTTCTACAGGGTCGGAAGACTGAAGCTTTCTTT
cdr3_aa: CASSQVLQGRKTEAFF

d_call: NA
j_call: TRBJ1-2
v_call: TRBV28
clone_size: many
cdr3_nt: TGTGCCAGCAGTCCGGGACCACTACTTCTAGGCTATGGCTACACCTTC
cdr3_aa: CASSPGPLLLGYGYTF

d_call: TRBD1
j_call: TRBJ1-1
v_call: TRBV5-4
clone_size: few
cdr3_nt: TGTGCCAGCAGCCCCGAGGCAGGGGGTTTCGCTGAAGCTTTCTTT
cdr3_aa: CASSPEAGGFAEAFF

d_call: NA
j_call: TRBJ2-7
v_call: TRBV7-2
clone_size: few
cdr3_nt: TGTGCCAGCAGCTTAGGGGGGGACGGCGTAGTGTACGAGCAGTACTTC
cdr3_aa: CASSLGGDGVVYEQYF